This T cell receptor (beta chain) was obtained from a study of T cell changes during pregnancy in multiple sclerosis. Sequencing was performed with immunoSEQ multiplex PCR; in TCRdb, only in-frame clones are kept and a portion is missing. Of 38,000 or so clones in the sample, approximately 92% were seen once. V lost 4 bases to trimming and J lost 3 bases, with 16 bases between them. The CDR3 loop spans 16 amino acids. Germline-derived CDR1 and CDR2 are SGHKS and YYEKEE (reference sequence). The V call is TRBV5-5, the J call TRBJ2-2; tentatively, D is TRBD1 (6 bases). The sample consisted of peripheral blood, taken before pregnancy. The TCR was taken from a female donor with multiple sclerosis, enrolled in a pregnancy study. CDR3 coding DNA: TGTGCCAGCAGCGTGTTCCCAGGGGTTGACACCGGGGAGCTGTTTTTT. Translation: CASSVFPGVDTGELFF. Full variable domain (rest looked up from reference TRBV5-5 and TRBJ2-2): DAGVTQSPTHLIKTRGQQVTLRCSPISGHKSVSWYQQVLGQGPQFIFQYYEKEERGRGNFPDRFSARQFPNYSSELNVNALLLGDSALYLCASSVFPGVDTGELFFGEGSRLTVL.